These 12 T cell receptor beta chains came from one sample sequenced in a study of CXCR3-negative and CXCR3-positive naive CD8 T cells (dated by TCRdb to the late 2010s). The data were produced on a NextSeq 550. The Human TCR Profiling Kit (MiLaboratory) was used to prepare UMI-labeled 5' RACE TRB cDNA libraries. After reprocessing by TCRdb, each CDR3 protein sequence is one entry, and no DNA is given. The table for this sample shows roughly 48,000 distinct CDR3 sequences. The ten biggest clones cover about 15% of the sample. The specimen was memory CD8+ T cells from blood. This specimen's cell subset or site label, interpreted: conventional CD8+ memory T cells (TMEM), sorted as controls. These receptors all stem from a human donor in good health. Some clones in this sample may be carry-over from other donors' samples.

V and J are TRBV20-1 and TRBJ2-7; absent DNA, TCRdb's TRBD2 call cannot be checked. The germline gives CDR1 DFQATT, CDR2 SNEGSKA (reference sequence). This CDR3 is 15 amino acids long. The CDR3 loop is CSARDSGLEYYEQYF.

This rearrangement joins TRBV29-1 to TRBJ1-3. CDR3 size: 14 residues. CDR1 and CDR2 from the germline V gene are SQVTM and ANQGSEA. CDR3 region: CSVDAGLSGNTIYF.

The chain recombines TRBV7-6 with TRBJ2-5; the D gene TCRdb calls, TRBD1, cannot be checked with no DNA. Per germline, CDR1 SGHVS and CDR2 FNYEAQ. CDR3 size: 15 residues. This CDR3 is CASSLETGRGETQYF. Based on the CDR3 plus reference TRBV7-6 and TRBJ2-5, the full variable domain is GAGVSQSPRYKVTKRGQDVALRCDPISGHVSLYWYRQALGQGPEFLTYFNYEAQQDKSGLPNDRFSAERPEGSISTLTIQRTEQRDSAMYRCASSLETGRGETQYFGPGTRLLVL.

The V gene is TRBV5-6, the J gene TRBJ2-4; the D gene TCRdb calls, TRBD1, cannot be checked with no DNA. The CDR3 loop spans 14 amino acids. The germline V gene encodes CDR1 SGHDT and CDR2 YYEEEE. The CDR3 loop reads CASSTETGGDIQYF.

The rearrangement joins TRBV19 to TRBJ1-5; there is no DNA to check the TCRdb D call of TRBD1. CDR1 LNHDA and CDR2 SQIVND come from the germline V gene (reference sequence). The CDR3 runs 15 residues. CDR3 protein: CASSIGTAFNQPQHF.

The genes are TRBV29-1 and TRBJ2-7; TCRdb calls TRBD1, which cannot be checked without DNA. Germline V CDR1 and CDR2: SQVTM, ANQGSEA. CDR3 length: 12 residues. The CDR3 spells CSVSETGVEQYF.

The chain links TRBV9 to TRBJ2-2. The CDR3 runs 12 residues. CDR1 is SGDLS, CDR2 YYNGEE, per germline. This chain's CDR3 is CASSSGAGELFF. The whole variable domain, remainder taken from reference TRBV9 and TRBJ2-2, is DSGVTQTPKHLITATGQRVTLRCSPRSGDLSVYWYQQSLDQGLQFLIQYYNGEERAKGNILERFSAQQFPDLHSELNLSSLELGDSALYFCASSSGAGELFFGEGSRLTVL.

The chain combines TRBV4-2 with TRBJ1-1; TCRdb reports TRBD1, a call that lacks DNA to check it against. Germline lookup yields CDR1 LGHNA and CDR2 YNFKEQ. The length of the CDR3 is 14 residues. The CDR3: CASSSQTVSTEAFF.

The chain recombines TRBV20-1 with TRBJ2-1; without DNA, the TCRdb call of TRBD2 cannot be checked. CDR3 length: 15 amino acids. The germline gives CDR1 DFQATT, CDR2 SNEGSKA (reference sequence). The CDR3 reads CSARPRDFTSDEQFF.

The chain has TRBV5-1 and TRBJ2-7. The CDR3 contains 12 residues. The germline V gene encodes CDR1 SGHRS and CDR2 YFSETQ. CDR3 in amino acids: CASSPLGYEQYF.

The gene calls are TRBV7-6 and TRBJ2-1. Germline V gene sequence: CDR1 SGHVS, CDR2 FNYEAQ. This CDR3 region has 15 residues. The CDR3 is CASSLFPDSYNEQFF.

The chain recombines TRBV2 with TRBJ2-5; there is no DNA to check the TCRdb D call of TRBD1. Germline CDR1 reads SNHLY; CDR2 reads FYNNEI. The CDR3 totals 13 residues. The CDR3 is CASMAGGLKTQYF.